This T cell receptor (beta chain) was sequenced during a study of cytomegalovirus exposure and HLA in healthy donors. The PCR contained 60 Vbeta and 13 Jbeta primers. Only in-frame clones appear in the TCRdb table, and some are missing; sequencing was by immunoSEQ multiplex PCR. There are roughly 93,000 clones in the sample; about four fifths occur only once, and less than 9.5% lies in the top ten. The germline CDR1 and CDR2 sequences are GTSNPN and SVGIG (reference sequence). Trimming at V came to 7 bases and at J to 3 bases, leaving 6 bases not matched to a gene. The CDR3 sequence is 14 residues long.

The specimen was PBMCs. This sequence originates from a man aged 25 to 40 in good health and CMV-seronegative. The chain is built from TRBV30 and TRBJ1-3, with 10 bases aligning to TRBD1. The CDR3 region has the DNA TGTGCCTCAGGACAGGGGGAAGGTGGAAACACCATATATTTT. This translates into CASGQGEGGNTIYF. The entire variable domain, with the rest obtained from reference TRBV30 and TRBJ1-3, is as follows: SQTIHQWPATLVQPVGSPLSLECTVEGTSNPNLYWYRQAAGRGLQLLFYSVGIGQISSEVPQNLSASRPQDRQFILSSKKLLLSDSGFYLCASGQGEGGNTIYFGEGSWLTVV.